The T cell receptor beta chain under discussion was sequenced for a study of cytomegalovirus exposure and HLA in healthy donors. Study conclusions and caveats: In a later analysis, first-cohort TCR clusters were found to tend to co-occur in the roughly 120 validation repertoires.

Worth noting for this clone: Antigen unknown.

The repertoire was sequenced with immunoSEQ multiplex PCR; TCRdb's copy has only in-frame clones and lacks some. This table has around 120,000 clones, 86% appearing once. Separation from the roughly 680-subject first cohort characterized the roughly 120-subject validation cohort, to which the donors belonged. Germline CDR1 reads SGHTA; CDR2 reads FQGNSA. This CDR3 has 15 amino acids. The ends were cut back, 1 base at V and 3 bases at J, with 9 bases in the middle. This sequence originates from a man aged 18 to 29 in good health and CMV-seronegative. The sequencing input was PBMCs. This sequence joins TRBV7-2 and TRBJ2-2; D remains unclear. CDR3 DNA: TGTGCCAGCAGCTTAGTTCTGGGCTACACCGGGGAGCTGTTTTTT. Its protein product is CASSLVLGYTGELFF.